This is a list of T cell receptor beta chains from one sample in a study of blood T cell repertoires in COVID-19. Profiling relied on immunoSEQ multiplex PCR, and the TCRdb table lists in-frame clones only, not all of them. The table lists 200,000 to 250,000 clones, about 88% of them singletons. Sequenced material: PBMCs or T cells enriched from blood (not recorded which). These receptors all come from a woman in her fifties or sixties who had recovered from COVID-19. CDR3s include the opening cysteine and the closing phenylalanine or tryptophan. A D gene is named only where the DNA matches it firmly. Rows give clone size only sometimes, using once, few, many, or a class for an expanded clone.

d_call: -
j_call: TRBJ2-1
clone_size: -
v_call: TRBV11-2
cdr3_aa: CASSFHRFREQFF
cdr3_nt: TGTGCCAGCAGCTTCCACAGATTCCGTGAGCAGTTCTTC

d_call: -
j_call: TRBJ1-5
clone_size: -
v_call: TRBV29-1
cdr3_aa: CSVGSGRAGPQHF
cdr3_nt: TGCAGCGTTGGAAGTGGGAGGGCCGGGCCCCAGCATTTT

d_call: -
j_call: TRBJ1-1
clone_size: -
v_call: TRBV5-1
cdr3_aa: CASSLAADSNTEAFF
cdr3_nt: TGCGCCAGCAGCTTGGCCGCAGATTCGAACACTGAAGCTTTCTTT

d_call: TRBD1
j_call: TRBJ1-4
clone_size: -
v_call: TRBV28
cdr3_aa: CASNQGASEKLFF
cdr3_nt: TGTGCCAGCAATCAGGGGGCATCTGAAAAACTGTTTTTT

d_call: TRBD1
j_call: TRBJ1-4
clone_size: once
v_call: TRBV9
cdr3_aa: CASSVDGQDGKLFF
cdr3_nt: TGTGCCAGCAGCGTAGACGGACAGGACGGAAAACTGTTTTTT

d_call: TRBD1
j_call: TRBJ1-2
clone_size: -
v_call: TRBV28
cdr3_aa: CASSFSGGGYTF
cdr3_nt: TGTGCCAGCAGTTTTTCAGGGGGCGGCTACACCTTC

d_call: TRBD1
j_call: TRBJ1-6
clone_size: few
v_call: TRBV4-2
cdr3_aa: CASSQVQQGASSPLHF
cdr3_nt: TGTGCCAGCAGCCAAGTGCAACAGGGGGCGAGCTCACCCCTCCACTTT

d_call: -
j_call: TRBJ1-3
clone_size: -
v_call: TRBV18
cdr3_aa: CASSPPGSGNTIYF
cdr3_nt: TGTGCCAGCTCACCCCCCGGCTCTGGAAACACCATATATTTT

d_call: TRBD1
j_call: TRBJ1-3
clone_size: -
v_call: TRBV23-1
cdr3_aa: CASSHSGQGGGNTIYF
cdr3_nt: TGCGCCAGCAGTCACTCGGGACAGGGGGGCGGAAACACCATATATTTT

d_call: TRBD2
j_call: TRBJ2-1
clone_size: once
v_call: TRBV7-8
cdr3_aa: CASSRSSGPKEQFF
cdr3_nt: TGTGCCAGCAGCAGATCTAGCGGGCCCAAGGAGCAGTTCTTC

d_call: -
j_call: TRBJ2-1
clone_size: -
v_call: TRBV12-3/TRBV12-4
cdr3_aa: CASSFKGVNEQFF
cdr3_nt: TGTGCCAGCAGTTTTAAGGGGGTCAATGAGCAGTTCTTC

d_call: -
j_call: TRBJ2-1
clone_size: -
v_call: TRBV4-1
cdr3_aa: CASSQEGLGAGEQFF
cdr3_nt: TGCGCCAGCAGCCAAGAGGGTTTGGGGGCTGGAGAGCAGTTCTTC

d_call: -
j_call: TRBJ1-2
clone_size: -
v_call: TRBV12-5
cdr3_aa: CASGSRSDGGGGYTF
cdr3_nt: TGTGCTAGTGGTTCGAGGAGTGACGGCGGGGGAGGCTACACCTTC

d_call: -
j_call: TRBJ2-1
clone_size: -
v_call: TRBV19
cdr3_aa: CASSKNRDNEQFF
cdr3_nt: TGTGCCAGTAGTAAAAACAGGGACAATGAGCAGTTCTTC

d_call: -
j_call: TRBJ2-7
clone_size: -
v_call: TRBV21-1
cdr3_aa: CASSLEAGQGISYEQYF
cdr3_nt: TGTGCCAGCAGCCTTGAGGCCGGACAGGGGATCTCCTACGAGCAGTACTTC

d_call: TRBD2
j_call: TRBJ2-3
clone_size: -
v_call: TRBV9
cdr3_aa: CASSVGVGGSKTDTQYF
cdr3_nt: TGTGCCAGCAGCGTAGGAGTCGGGGGGAGTAAAACAGATACGCAGTATTTT

d_call: TRBD1
j_call: TRBJ2-1
clone_size: -
v_call: TRBV5-1
cdr3_aa: CASSLWGQGGSYNEQFF
cdr3_nt: TGCGCCAGCAGCTTGTGGGGACAGGGGGGGTCCTACAATGAGCAGTTCTTC

d_call: TRBD2
j_call: TRBJ2-7
clone_size: -
v_call: TRBV2
cdr3_aa: CASSDSSGRAIRYF
cdr3_nt: TGTGCCAGCAGCGATTCCAGCGGGAGGGCCATAAGGTACTTC

d_call: TRBD1
j_call: TRBJ2-3
clone_size: once
v_call: TRBV5-4
cdr3_aa: CASSLVDRVTDTQYF
cdr3_nt: TGTGCCAGCAGCTTGGTTGACAGGGTCACAGATACGCAGTATTTT

d_call: -
j_call: TRBJ1-2
clone_size: -
v_call: TRBV7-9
cdr3_aa: CASSFSRGFSGYTF
cdr3_nt: TGTGCCAGCAGCTTTTCCAGGGGTTTCAGCGGCTACACCTTC

d_call: -
j_call: TRBJ2-3
clone_size: -
v_call: TRBV18
cdr3_aa: CASSPGTLLATDTQYF
cdr3_nt: TGTGCCAGCTCACCGGGGACTCTGCTGGCCACAGATACGCAGTATTTT

d_call: TRBD2
j_call: TRBJ2-1
clone_size: -
v_call: TRBV7-9
cdr3_aa: CASSSLAGVYNEQFF
cdr3_nt: TGTGCCAGCAGCTCGCTAGCGGGAGTCTACAATGAGCAGTTCTTC

d_call: -
j_call: TRBJ2-4
clone_size: few
v_call: TRBV7-8
cdr3_aa: CASSLAGAEIAKNIQYF
cdr3_nt: TGTGCCAGCAGCTTAGCGGGGGCGGAAATAGCCAAAAACATTCAGTACTTC

d_call: -
j_call: TRBJ1-3
clone_size: once
v_call: TRBV2
cdr3_aa: CASSPTGIGNTIYF
cdr3_nt: TGTGCCAGCAGTCCCACAGGGATCGGAAACACCATATATTTT

d_call: -
j_call: TRBJ1-6
clone_size: few
v_call: TRBV7-8
cdr3_aa: CASSPRGGVGGNSPLHF
cdr3_nt: TGTGCCAGCAGCCCTCGAGGGGGAGTTGGAGGTAATTCACCCCTCCACTTT

d_call: TRBD1
j_call: TRBJ2-7
clone_size: -
v_call: TRBV20-1
cdr3_aa: CSASKDRDHEQYF
cdr3_nt: TGCAGTGCTAGTAAGGACAGGGACCACGAGCAGTACTTC

d_call: TRBD2
j_call: TRBJ2-1
clone_size: few
v_call: TRBV7-3
cdr3_aa: CASSSRLAGEYNEQFF
cdr3_nt: TGTGCCAGCAGCTCCCGACTAGCGGGTGAATACAATGAGCAGTTCTTC

d_call: -
j_call: TRBJ2-1
clone_size: -
v_call: TRBV7-2
cdr3_aa: CASRLREGTYNEQFF
cdr3_nt: TGTGCCAGCCGCCTCCGAGAGGGAACCTACAATGAGCAGTTCTTC

d_call: -
j_call: TRBJ1-4
clone_size: -
v_call: TRBV6-1
cdr3_aa: CASSVFRVAANEKLFF
cdr3_nt: TGTGCCAGCAGTGTGTTTAGGGTAGCGGCTAATGAAAAACTGTTTTTT

d_call: -
j_call: TRBJ1-2
clone_size: -
v_call: TRBV28
cdr3_aa: CASSSGTPNNYGYTF
cdr3_nt: TGTGCCAGCAGTTCCGGGACACCGAACAACTATGGCTACACCTTC

d_call: -
j_call: TRBJ2-5
clone_size: -
v_call: TRBV7-9
cdr3_aa: CASSQAEIGTQYF
cdr3_nt: TGTGCCAGCAGCCAAGCGGAAATAGGGACCCAGTACTTC

d_call: TRBD1
j_call: TRBJ2-7
clone_size: -
v_call: TRBV19
cdr3_aa: CASSSLPGTGGYEQYF
cdr3_nt: TGTGCCAGTAGTTCACTCCCCGGGACAGGGGGATACGAGCAGTACTTC

d_call: -
j_call: TRBJ2-3
clone_size: -
v_call: TRBV2
cdr3_aa: CASSEGGVRHSDTQYF
cdr3_nt: TGTGCCAGCAGTGAAGGGGGGGTCCGACATTCAGATACGCAGTATTTT

d_call: TRBD2
j_call: TRBJ2-5
clone_size: once
v_call: TRBV28
cdr3_aa: CASSLSGRSGETQYF
cdr3_nt: TGTGCCAGCAGTCTTAGCGGGAGGAGTGGAGAGACCCAGTACTTC

d_call: TRBD2
j_call: TRBJ2-7
clone_size: -
v_call: TRBV19
cdr3_aa: CASSIVAGSYEQYF
cdr3_nt: TGTGCCAGTAGTATCGTAGCGGGGTCCTACGAGCAGTACTTC

d_call: TRBD2
j_call: TRBJ2-7
clone_size: -
v_call: TRBV28
cdr3_aa: CASSLGTSGKGYEQYF
cdr3_nt: TGTGCCAGCAGCTTGGGGACTAGCGGGAAGGGCTACGAGCAGTACTTC

d_call: TRBD1
j_call: TRBJ2-5
clone_size: -
v_call: TRBV5-6
cdr3_aa: CASSSTGVRRETQYF
cdr3_nt: TGTGCCAGCAGCAGTACAGGGGTGAGACGGGAGACCCAGTACTTC

d_call: -
j_call: TRBJ2-7
clone_size: -
v_call: TRBV6-5
cdr3_aa: CASRGVTHEQYF
cdr3_nt: TGTGCCAGCAGAGGGGTGACCCACGAGCAGTACTTC

d_call: TRBD1
j_call: TRBJ2-5
clone_size: -
v_call: TRBV18
cdr3_aa: CASSPGDSSETQYF
cdr3_nt: TGTGCCAGCTCTCCCGGGGACAGTTCAGAGACCCAGTACTTC

d_call: -
j_call: TRBJ1-5
clone_size: -
v_call: TRBV7-4
cdr3_aa: CASSPPDPQGVSNQPQHF
cdr3_nt: TGTGCCAGCAGCCCCCCAGACCCACAGGGTGTAAGCAATCAGCCCCAGCATTTT

d_call: -
j_call: TRBJ2-2
clone_size: few
v_call: TRBV7-9
cdr3_aa: CASRGSGDTGELFF
cdr3_nt: TGTGCCAGCAGGGGATCAGGGGATACCGGGGAGCTGTTTTTT

d_call: TRBD1
j_call: TRBJ2-1
clone_size: -
v_call: TRBV5-1
cdr3_aa: CASSRDRGLNEQFF
cdr3_nt: TGCGCCAGCAGCAGGGACAGGGGGCTCAATGAGCAGTTCTTC

d_call: -
j_call: TRBJ2-7
clone_size: -
v_call: TRBV29-1
cdr3_aa: CSVDRGHEQYF
cdr3_nt: TGCAGCGTTGACCGAGGTCACGAGCAGTACTTC

d_call: -
j_call: TRBJ2-5
clone_size: -
v_call: TRBV5-1
cdr3_aa: CASSFYGGQETQYF
cdr3_nt: TGCGCCAGCAGCTTTTACGGGGGACAAGAGACCCAGTACTTC

d_call: TRBD2
j_call: TRBJ2-7
clone_size: -
v_call: TRBV5-1
cdr3_aa: CASSLGLAGVEQYF
cdr3_nt: TGCGCCAGCAGCTTGGGACTAGCGGGAGTCGAGCAGTACTTC

d_call: TRBD1
j_call: TRBJ1-3
clone_size: few
v_call: TRBV11-1
cdr3_aa: CASSTDRGSGNTIYF
cdr3_nt: TGTGCCAGCAGCACGGACAGGGGGTCTGGAAACACCATATATTTT

d_call: TRBD1
j_call: TRBJ2-7
clone_size: -
v_call: TRBV4-1
cdr3_aa: CASGNPGQGASEQYF
cdr3_nt: TGCGCCAGCGGAAACCCCGGACAGGGGGCAAGCGAGCAGTACTTC

d_call: -
j_call: TRBJ1-5
clone_size: -
v_call: TRBV5-4
cdr3_aa: CASSLGREGPQHF
cdr3_nt: TGTGCCAGCAGCTTGGGCAGGGAGGGGCCCCAGCATTTT

d_call: TRBD2
j_call: TRBJ2-2
clone_size: once
v_call: TRBV27
cdr3_aa: CARPYGTSGHPNTGELFF
cdr3_nt: TGTGCCAGACCTTACGGGACTAGCGGGCATCCGAACACCGGGGAGCTGTTTTTT

d_call: TRBD2
j_call: TRBJ2-3
clone_size: -
v_call: TRBV2
cdr3_aa: CASRRTSGTDTQYF
cdr3_nt: TGTGCCAGCAGGAGGACTAGCGGAACAGATACGCAGTATTTT

d_call: TRBD1
j_call: TRBJ1-2
clone_size: -
v_call: TRBV19
cdr3_aa: CASSPQGARKNYGYTF
cdr3_nt: TGTGCCAGTAGTCCCCAGGGGGCTAGGAAGAACTATGGCTACACCTTC

d_call: TRBD1
j_call: TRBJ1-2
clone_size: -
v_call: TRBV24-1
cdr3_aa: CATSDPDRGYGYTF
cdr3_nt: TGTGCCACCAGTGACCCAGACAGGGGCTATGGCTACACCTTC

d_call: TRBD2
j_call: TRBJ2-3
clone_size: -
v_call: TRBV5-4
cdr3_aa: CASSSFEREVDTQYF
cdr3_nt: TGTGCCAGCAGCTCGTTCGAGCGGGAGGTAGATACGCAGTATTTT

d_call: -
j_call: TRBJ1-2
clone_size: -
v_call: TRBV20-1
cdr3_aa: CGGGTNYGYTF
cdr3_nt: TGTGGCGGCGGAACTAACTATGGCTACACCTTC

d_call: -
j_call: TRBJ1-2
clone_size: -
v_call: TRBV4-1
cdr3_aa: CASSQAGDNYGYTF
cdr3_nt: TGCGCCAGCAGCCAAGCAGGGGACAACTATGGCTACACCTTC

d_call: -
j_call: TRBJ2-6
clone_size: -
v_call: TRBV6-2/TRBV6-3
cdr3_aa: CASSYSMAGPEDSGANVLTF
cdr3_nt: TGTGCCAGCAGTTACTCGATGGCGGGACCGGAAGACTCTGGGGCCAACGTCCTGACTTTC

d_call: -
j_call: TRBJ1-1
clone_size: few
v_call: TRBV27
cdr3_aa: CASPVFAGRGTEAFF
cdr3_nt: TGTGCCAGCCCCGTTTTCGCGGGGCGTGGGACTGAAGCTTTCTTT

d_call: -
j_call: TRBJ1-4
clone_size: -
v_call: TRBV9
cdr3_aa: CASSTGYGVTNEKLFF
cdr3_nt: TGTGCCAGCAGCACTGGGTACGGGGTCACTAATGAAAAACTGTTTTTT

d_call: -
j_call: TRBJ2-3
clone_size: -
v_call: TRBV15
cdr3_aa: CATSRDHEGNADTQYF
cdr3_nt: TGTGCCACCAGCAGAGATCACGAGGGTAACGCAGATACGCAGTATTTT

d_call: -
j_call: TRBJ2-7
clone_size: -
v_call: TRBV21-1
cdr3_aa: CASSVLGERTSGRPSLYEQYF
cdr3_nt: TGTGCCAGCAGCGTCCTGGGAGAGCGGACTAGCGGGAGACCCTCCCTCTACGAGCAGTACTTC